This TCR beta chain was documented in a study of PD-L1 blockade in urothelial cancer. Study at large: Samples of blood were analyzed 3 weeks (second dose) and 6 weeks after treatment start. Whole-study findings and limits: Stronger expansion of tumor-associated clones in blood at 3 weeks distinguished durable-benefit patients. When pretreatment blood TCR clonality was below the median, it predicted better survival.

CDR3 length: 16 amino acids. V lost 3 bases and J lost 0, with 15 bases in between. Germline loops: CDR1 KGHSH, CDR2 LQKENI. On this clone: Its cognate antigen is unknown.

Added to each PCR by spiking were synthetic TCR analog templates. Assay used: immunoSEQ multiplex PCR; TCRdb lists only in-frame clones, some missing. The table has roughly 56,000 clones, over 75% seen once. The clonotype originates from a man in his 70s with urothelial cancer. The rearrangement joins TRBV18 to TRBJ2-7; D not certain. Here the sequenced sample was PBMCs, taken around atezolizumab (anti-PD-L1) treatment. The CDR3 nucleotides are TGTGCCAGCTCACCTTCGTTGACTGCGAACTCCTACGAGCAGTACTTC. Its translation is CASSPSLTANSYEQYF.